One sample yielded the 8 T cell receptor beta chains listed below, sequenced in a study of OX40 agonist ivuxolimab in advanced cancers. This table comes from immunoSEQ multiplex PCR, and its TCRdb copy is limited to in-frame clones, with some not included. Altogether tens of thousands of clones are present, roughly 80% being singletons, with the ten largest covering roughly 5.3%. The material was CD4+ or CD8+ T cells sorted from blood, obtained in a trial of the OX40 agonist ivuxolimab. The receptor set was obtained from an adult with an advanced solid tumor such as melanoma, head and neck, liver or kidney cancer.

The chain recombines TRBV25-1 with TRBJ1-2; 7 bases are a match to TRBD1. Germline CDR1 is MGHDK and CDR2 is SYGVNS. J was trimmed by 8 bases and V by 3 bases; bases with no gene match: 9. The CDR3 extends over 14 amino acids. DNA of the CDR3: TGTGCCAGCAGTGATGGGAGGACAGGAGACGGCTACACCTTC. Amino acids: CASSDGRTGDGYTF.

The CDR3 region is CASSLAAGANYGYTF. The CDR3 region has the DNA TGTGCCAGCAGTTTAGCCGCCGGAGCTAACTATGGCTACACCTTC. V is TRBV27 and J is TRBJ1-2; D unclear. Germline V lookup: CDR1 MNHEY, CDR2 SMNVEV (reference sequence). The CDR3 sequence is 15 residues long. V was cut by 2 bases and J by 0 bases, with 10 bases left in between.

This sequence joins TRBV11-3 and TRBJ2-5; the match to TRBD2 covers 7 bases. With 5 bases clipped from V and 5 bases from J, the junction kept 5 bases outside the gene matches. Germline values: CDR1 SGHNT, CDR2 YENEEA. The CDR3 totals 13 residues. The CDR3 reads CASSARGGETQYF. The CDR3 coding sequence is TGTGCCAGCAGCGCAAGGGGAGGGGAGACCCAGTACTTC.

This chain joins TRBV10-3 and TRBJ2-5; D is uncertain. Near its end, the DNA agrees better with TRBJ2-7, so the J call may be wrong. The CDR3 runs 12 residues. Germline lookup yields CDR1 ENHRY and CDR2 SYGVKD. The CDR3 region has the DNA TGTGCCATCAGTGTACAGAACTACGAGCAGTACTTC. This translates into CAISVQNYEQYF.

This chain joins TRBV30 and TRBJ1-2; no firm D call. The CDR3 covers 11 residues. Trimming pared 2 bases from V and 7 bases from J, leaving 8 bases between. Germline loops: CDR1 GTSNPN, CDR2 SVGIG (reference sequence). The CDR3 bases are TGTGCCTGGAGTCAACGGCTTGGCTACACCTTC. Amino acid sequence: CAWSQRLGYTF.

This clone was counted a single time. CDR3 DNA sequence: TGCGCCAGCAGCTTCTCCCCGGGCGGTTTAGAGACCCAGTACTTC. Translation: CASSFSPGGLETQYF. The chain is built from TRBV5-1 and TRBJ2-5; unclear D gene. CDR1 and CDR2 from the germline V gene are SGHRS and YFSETQ. CDR3 size: 15 residues. Trimming removed 2 bases from V and 4 bases from J, with 15 bases in between.

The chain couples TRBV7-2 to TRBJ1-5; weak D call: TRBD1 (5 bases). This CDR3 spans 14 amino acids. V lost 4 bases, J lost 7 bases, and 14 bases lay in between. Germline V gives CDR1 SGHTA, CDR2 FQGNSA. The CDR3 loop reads CASSSQGSGQPQHF. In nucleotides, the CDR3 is TGTGCCAGCAGCTCCCAGGGATCGGGACAGCCCCAGCATTTT.

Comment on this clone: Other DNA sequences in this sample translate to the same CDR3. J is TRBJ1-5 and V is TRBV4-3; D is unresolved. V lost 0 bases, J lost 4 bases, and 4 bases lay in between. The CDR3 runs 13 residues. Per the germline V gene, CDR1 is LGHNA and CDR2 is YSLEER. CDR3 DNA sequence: TGCGCCAGCAGCCAAGACAGAAATCAGCCCCAGCATTTT. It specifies CASSQDRNQPQHF.